The T cell receptor beta chain described here comes from a study of cytomegalovirus exposure and HLA in healthy donors listed by TCRdb under 2017. For context, the study as a whole: An earlier analysis of roughly 500 of the donors reported approximately 270 Gb of sequence data and some 100 million unique TCR beta sequences from some 180 million T cells. An earlier analysis of 587 of the donors used high-throughput TCR beta sequencing to judge whether each TCR beta V gene segment behaved as functional or pseudogenic. To study patterns of TCR occurrence, a later analysis re-analyzed previously published TCR beta repertoires from around 670 donors and added high-resolution HLA genotyping. The T cell repertoires of 670 or so subjects were profiled by immunosequencing and related to cytomegalovirus serostatus. To predict cytomegalovirus infection status, the study brought together high-throughput TCR immunosequencing, statistical association of individual TCRs with disease status, and machine learning. Several DR-DQ haplotypes were handled as single units for association and clustering because linkage in the cohort was strong. The study aimed to test whether signatures of past pathogen exposure could be identified by cataloging public T cell receptors. Among 300 to 500 genotyped donors of the cohort, an average of roughly 230,000 unique TCR beta nucleotide sequences was sequenced per donor, of which about 18% were non-productive. In addition to the first cohort of approximately 670 subjects, a separate validation cohort of under 150 different subjects was used. An early release covering about 600 HLA-typed donors comprised about 320 gigabases of sequencing data and around 80 million unique TCR sequences. HLA typing included class I and class II loci at four-digit resolution. All discovery cohort repertoires had been generated using a single sequencing platform. Rather than using new phenotypic data, the later analysis identified candidate immune exposures from TCR beta sequences and from how often those sequences occurred across donors. The genetic ancestry cluster associated with self-reported Caucasian donors included about 84% of the roughly 380 genotyped donors. Alongside the repertoire data, information on donor age, sex, ethnicity and CMV serostatus was compiled. Typing coverage differed by locus: A, B, C, DRB1 and DQB1 were typed in about 629-640 donors, DQA1 in about 510, DPA1 in around 580, and DPB1 in around 490. A later genetic analysis took genome-wide SNP genotypes for about 55% of the 666 donors and used that subset as a discovery cohort. General conclusions and limits of the study: The cohort was sequenced for TCR beta chains only, and without alpha or paired-chain data the features that could be detected were limited. V-gene and J-gene trimming of TCR beta chains was associated with a missense DCLRE1C variant in a later genetic analysis, and the association was replicated in an independent cohort. In the study, approximately 160 TCR beta chains were listed as associated with cytomegalovirus. Because the 87-base-pair reads could not distinguish some IMGT-functional V segments, including TRBV6-2 and TRBV6-3, those segments were excluded. Immune exposure information for the cohort was limited to CMV serostatus. Specific HLA alleles were associated with over 15,000 TCR beta sequences at a false discovery rate of 0.05 in a later analysis. In vitro tests confirmed that a few of the cytomegalovirus-associated TCR beta chains recognize cytomegalovirus antigens. In a later analysis, HLA-associated TCR beta chains showed more clonal expansion and lower generation probabilities than non-associated chains that were equally common. The classifier was reported to diagnose cytomegalovirus status with high specificity and sensitivity in both the original and validation cohorts. Linkage disequilibrium might explain the correlated functional status among segregating V segments, but an unknown experimental factor could not be ruled out. Broadly in line with IMGT annotations, most TCR beta V segments showed up in productive rearrangements about 87% or about 30% of the time in an earlier analysis of around 550 of the donors. A later analysis reported that several top co-occurrence clusters appeared linked to parvovirus B19, influenza, CMV and Epstein-Barr virus. A later analysis found that most CMV-associated TCR beta chains appeared HLA-restricted, with HLA associations seemingly driven largely by CMV exposure. When HLA alleles, especially DR and DQ, strongly co-occurred, attributing TCR associations to individual alleles was difficult. Because some donors lacked HLA typing at each locus, the association tests relied only on the typed subset. In a later analysis, the rate of TCR association differed among HLA loci, with DRB1 alleles having the most associated TCRs and HLA-C alleles having the fewest. It was suggested by the authors that the approach could potentially be generalized to other disease states and immunological phenotypes. A further reported finding was that TCR beta sequences accurately predicted the HLA-A and HLA-B alleles for most subjects in the first cohort. Around 16 rarely observed V segments, including chromosome 9 orphons, were excluded from the earlier analysis of about 600 of the donors because counts were too low. Sequencing depth was assumed to be roughly uniform across donors in the presence/absence analyses, though that assumption may not hold. Most TCR sequences were seen in very few donors, while some public TCRs were found in many individuals. A group of highly shared sequence variants was considered likely to be a technical artifact of the sequencing pipeline. In a later genetic analysis, fewer N-insertions in productive TCRs were reported among donors in an Asian-associated ancestry cluster than the 666-donor mean.

A note on this clone: Its binding antigen is unknown. Base quality data are lacking; no much larger clone is found one base away.

The library was built by means of the immunoSEQ multiplex PCR assay. For the multiplex PCR, a mixture combining 60 forward primers for TCR Vbeta segments and 13 reverse primers for TCR Jbeta segments was used. Amplification of the CDR3 region of rearranged TCR beta genes was performed with a multiplex PCR assay on genomic DNA. The Illumina HiSeq System was used to sequence the amplified TCR beta libraries as 87-base-pair reads. As for how the authors treated the data: A later analysis counted about 82 million unique TCR beta chains across the 650 to 800 repertoires, and around 9.9 million of these chains were shared by at least two donors. To remove PCR and sequencing errors, raw reads were error-corrected and collapsed into unique sequences using a nearest-neighbor algorithm that merged closely related sequences. To assign V, D and J gene segments, CDR3 sequences were aligned to IMGT reference sequences. For a sequence to be retained, a match of at least six nucleotides to both a V gene segment and a J gene segment was required. Rearrangements were called productive when the CDR3 lacked stop codons and stayed in frame with V and J; all others were non-productive. Following IMGT convention, CDR3 was defined as the stretch from the second conserved V-encoded cysteine to the conserved J-encoded phenylalanine. The earlier analysis of about 610 of the donors excluded sequences that lacked an unambiguous match to a single V gene segment. In an earlier analysis of roughly 600 of the donors, a V segment was called functional when productive rearrangements were above 56.7%, and segregating when the standard deviation between donors exceeded 5%. A statistical classification framework was built to diagnose cytomegalovirus status from the catalog of TCR beta chain sequences. In a later analysis, TCR nucleotide sequences were compared against IMGT/GENE-DB human TR gene sequences so that V and J genes could be assigned. The TCRdist pipeline was used in a later analysis to assign CDR3 sequences and most-parsimonious VDJ recombination scenarios. A later analysis defined each TCR beta chain by its CDR3 amino acid sequence plus V-gene family, and excluded reads lacking a unique V-gene family. As a way to deal with suspected cross-contamination and a sequencing artifact, a later analysis dropped nearly 600 nucleotide sequences that were highly shared and had low generation probability. A later analysis calculated a clonal expansion index for each public chain from normalized within-repertoire ranks of inferred template counts. Generation probabilities in a later analysis came from a VDJ recombination model fitted to out-of-frame rearrangements, and those results were checked against IGoR. A later analysis scored TCR-TCR, TCR-HLA and TCR-CMV co-occurrence with hypergeometric tests, applying a repertoire-size bias correction to TCR pairs. To estimate false discovery rates, a later analysis permuted the HLA or CMV assignments 20 times. In a later analysis, co-occurring TCRs were grouped with DBSCAN, and TCRdist sequence similarity was added when clustering was performed within HLA-allele-positive subsets. Repertoires with fewer than 30,000 or more than 120,000 public chains were left out of co-occurrence clustering, as were about 5 repertoires with anomalous nucleotide sharing. In its TCRdb copy, this immuneACCESS table keeps in-frame sequences only and misses some clones. Where compared with another copy, unresolved V genes explain less than half of these, and the others have no known cause. The DNA was the basis for D and trimming; V, J and clone size are from that table. The sample records more than 80,000 clones, roughly 77% of which are singletons. The top ten constitute about 4.2% of the sample.

In total, roughly 710 healthy bone marrow donors made up the cohort. At the time of sampling, all cohort members were nominally healthy, though unrecorded immune exposures were likely present. The donor tested CMV seronegative and was one of the 352 seronegative cohort members. Every donor gave a peripheral blood sample, and the peripheral blood mononuclear cells from that sample were used for TCR beta sequencing. The Qiagen DNeasy Blood Extraction Kit was used to extract genomic DNA from the blood cell samples. Reading from cysteine to phenylalanine, the CDR3 counts 14 amino acids. The CDR3 DNA has 42 bases and is translated from base 1. A distance of 6 bases separates the germline ends of V and J, which lose 0 bases and 4 bases respectively. Per the germline V gene (reference sequence), LNHNV is the CDR1 and YYDKDF is the CDR2.

Sequences were obtained from PBMCs. The V gene is TRBV15 and the J gene is TRBJ2-2, with the D gene too uncertain to name. The clonotype comes from a man between 60 and 75 years old in good health and CMV-seronegative. The CDR3 has the sequence CATSRDPSTGELFF. The nucleotide sequence is given as TGTGCCACCAGCAGAGATCCGAGCACCGGGGAGCTGTTTTTT.